The 3 T cell receptor beta chains given below trace back to one sample, sequenced in a study of regulatory T cells in long-lasting Graves disease. The time point was: newly diagnosed GD, antithyroid drugs for less than 3 months. There was RNA extracted from PBMCs, and the TCR library was made from it. Both iRepertoire HTBI primers and Arm-PCR of CDR3 regions were used to build the TCR beta libraries. TCRdb ran MiXCR on the multiplex PCR reads and lists one entry per CDR3 protein. The data show about 210,000 distinct CDR3 sequences, 15% to 20% seen once. The sample was also reused in another study, on T cells in Graves' hyperthyroidism and ophthalmopathy.

The sequencing here drew on peripheral blood mononuclear cells (PBMCs), taken at new diagnosis, from a patient treated with antithyroid drugs. All receptors come from a woman aged 25 to 45 with Graves disease.

There are a few counts of this clonotype. The chain is built from TRBV9 and TRBJ1-3; D gene uncertain. From germline, CDR1 is SGDLS and CDR2 YYNGEE. There are 16 residues in the CDR3. The germline V and J ends were trimmed by 3 bases and 0 bases, with 13 bases remaining between them. CDR3 nucleotides: TGTGCCAGCAGCGCGGGTTCCTCAGACTCTGGAAACACCATATATTTT. Its protein product is CASSAGSSDSGNTIYF.

In the case of this clonotype: This likely reflects a read error, since a far larger clone is one base away. J is TRBJ2-7 and V is TRBV9; 8 bases line up with TRBD2. The CDR3 length is 17 residues. The germline CDR1 and CDR2 sequences are SGDLS and YYNGEE. Trimming at V came to 7 bases and at J to 4 bases, leaving 19 bases not matched to a gene. CDR3 region: CASGWQGAGAWDYEQYF. The CDR3 region has the DNA TGTGCCAGCGGTTGGCAGGGAGCGGGAGCTTGGGATTACGAGCAGTACTTC.

This clonotype has a handful of counts. CDR3 residues: CASIPAGGDEQYF. The CDR3 DNA sequence: TGTGCCAGCATCCCCGCCGGCGGGGACGAGCAGTACTTC. The genes are TRBV6-2 or TRBV6-3 and TRBJ2-7, with a possible D match to TRBD2 (6 bases). CDR1 is MNHEY, CDR2 SVGEGT, per germline. The CDR3 is 13 amino acids. The ends were cut back, 7 bases at V and 5 bases at J, with 15 bases in the middle.